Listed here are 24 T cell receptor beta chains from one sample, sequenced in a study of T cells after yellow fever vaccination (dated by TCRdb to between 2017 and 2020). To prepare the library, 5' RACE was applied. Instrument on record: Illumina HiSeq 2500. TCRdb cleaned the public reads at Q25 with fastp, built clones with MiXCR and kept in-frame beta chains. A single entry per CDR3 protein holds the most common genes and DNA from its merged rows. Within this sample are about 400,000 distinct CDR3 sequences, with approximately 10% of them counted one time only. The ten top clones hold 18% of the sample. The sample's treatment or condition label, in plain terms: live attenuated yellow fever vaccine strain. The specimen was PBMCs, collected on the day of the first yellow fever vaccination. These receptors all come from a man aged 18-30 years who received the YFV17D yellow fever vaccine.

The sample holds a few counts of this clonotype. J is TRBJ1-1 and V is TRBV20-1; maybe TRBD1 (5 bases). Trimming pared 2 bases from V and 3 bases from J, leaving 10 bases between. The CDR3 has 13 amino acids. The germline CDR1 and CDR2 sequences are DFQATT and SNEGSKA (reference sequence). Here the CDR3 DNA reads TGCAGTGCTAGATACGGGGGGGACACTGAAGCTTTCTTT. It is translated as CSARYGGDTEAFF.

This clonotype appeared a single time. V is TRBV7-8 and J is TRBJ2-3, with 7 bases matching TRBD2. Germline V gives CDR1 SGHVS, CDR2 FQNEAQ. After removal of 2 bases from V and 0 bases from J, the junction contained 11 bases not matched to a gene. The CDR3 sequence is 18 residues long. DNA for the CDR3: TGTGCCAGCAGCTTATGGTCCGGGGGAGGGCTAAGCACAGATACGCAGTATTTT. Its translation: CASSLWSGGGLSTDTQYF.

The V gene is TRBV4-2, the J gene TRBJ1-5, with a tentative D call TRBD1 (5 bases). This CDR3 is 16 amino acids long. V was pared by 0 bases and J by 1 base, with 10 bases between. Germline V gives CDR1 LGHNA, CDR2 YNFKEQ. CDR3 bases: TGTGCCAGCAGCCAAGAGGGGGGTCGGAGCAATCAGCCCCAGCATTTT. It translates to CASSQEGGRSNQPQHF.

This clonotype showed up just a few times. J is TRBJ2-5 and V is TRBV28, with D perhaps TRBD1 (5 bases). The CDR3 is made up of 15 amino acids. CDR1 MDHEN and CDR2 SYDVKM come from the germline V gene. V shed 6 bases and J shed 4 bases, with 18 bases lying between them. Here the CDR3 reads CASRLQVNLGETQYF. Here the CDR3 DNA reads TGTGCCAGCAGGTTACAGGTGAACCTGGGAGAGACCCAGTACTTC.

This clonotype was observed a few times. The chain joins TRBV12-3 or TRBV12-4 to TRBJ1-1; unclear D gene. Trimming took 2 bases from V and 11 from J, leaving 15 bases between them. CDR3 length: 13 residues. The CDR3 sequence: CASSLFAGGDAFF. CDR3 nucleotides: TGTGCCAGCAGTTTATTCGCGGGAGGCGATGCTTTCTTT.

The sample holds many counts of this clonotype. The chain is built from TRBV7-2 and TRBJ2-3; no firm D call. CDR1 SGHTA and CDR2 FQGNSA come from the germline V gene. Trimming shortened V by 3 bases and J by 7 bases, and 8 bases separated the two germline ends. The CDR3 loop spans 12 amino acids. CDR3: CASSFPEHTQYF. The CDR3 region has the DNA TGTGCCAGCAGCTTTCCCGAGCATACGCAGTATTTT. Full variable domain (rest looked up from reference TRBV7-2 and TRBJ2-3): GAGVSQSPSNKVTEKGKDVELRCDPISGHTALYWYRQSLGQGLEFLIYFQGNSAPDKSGLPSDRFSAERTGGSVSTLTIQRTQQEDSAVYLCASSFPEHTQYFGPGTRLTVL.

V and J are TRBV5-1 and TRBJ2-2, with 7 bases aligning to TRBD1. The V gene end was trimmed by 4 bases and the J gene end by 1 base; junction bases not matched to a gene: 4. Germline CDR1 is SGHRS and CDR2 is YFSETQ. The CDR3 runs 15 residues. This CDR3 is CASSVGQENTGELFF. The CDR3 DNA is TGCGCCAGCAGCGTCGGACAGGAGAACACCGGGGAGCTGTTTTTT.

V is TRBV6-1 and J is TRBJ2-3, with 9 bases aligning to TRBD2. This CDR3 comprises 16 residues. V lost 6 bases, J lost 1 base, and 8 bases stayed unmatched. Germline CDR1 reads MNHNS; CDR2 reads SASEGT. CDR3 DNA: TGTGCCAGCAGCCCGCCGGCGGGGGGGGGCACAGATACGCAGTATTTT. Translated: CASSPPAGGGTDTQYF.

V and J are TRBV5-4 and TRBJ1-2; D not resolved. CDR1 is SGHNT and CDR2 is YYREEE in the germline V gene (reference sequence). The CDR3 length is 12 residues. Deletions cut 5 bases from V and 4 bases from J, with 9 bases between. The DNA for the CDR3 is TGTGCCAGCAGAAACAGTCGCTATGGCTACACCTTC. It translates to CASRNSRYGYTF.

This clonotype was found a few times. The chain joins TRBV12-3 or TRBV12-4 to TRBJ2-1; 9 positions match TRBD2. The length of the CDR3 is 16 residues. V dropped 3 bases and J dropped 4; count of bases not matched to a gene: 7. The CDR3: CASSLVLAGWYNEQFF. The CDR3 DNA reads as TGTGCCAGCAGTTTGGTTCTAGCGGGGTGGTACAATGAGCAGTTCTTC.

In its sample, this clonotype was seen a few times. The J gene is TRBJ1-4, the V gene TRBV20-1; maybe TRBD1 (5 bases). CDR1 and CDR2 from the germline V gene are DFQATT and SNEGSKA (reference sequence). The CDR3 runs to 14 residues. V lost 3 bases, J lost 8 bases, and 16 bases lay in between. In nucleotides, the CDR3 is TGCAGTGCTAGCGCACTCCGACGGGACGAAAAACTGTTTTTT. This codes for CSASALRRDEKLFF.

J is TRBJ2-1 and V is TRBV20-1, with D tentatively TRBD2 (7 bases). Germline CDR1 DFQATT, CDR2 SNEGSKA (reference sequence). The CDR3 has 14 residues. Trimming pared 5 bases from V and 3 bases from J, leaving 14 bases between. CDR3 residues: CSARGDIHYNEQFF. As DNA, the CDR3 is TGCAGTGCTCGGGGGGACATACACTACAATGAGCAGTTCTTC.

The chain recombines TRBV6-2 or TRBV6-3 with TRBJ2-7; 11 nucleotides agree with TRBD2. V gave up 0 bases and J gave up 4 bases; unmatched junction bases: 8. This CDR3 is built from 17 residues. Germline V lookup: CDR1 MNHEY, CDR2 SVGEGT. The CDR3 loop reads CASSYSVTSGARYEQYF. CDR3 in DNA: TGTGCCAGCAGTTACTCGGTGACTAGCGGGGCTCGTTACGAGCAGTACTTC.

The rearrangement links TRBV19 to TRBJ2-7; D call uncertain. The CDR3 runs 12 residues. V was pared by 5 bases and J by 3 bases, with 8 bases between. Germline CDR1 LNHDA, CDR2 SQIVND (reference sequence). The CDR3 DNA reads TGTGCCAGTAGTGCCCAGAGCTACGAGCAGTACTTC. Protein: CASSAQSYEQYF.

The CDR3 DNA reads as TGCAGCGGCAGACGCGCGAACACCGGGGAGCTGTTTTTT. This translates into CSGRRANTGELFF. The chain uses TRBV29-1 and TRBJ2-2; D ambiguous. Germline assignment: CDR1 SQVTM and CDR2 ANQGSEA. V gave up 7 bases and J gave up 0 bases, with 9 bases separating them. The CDR3 contains 13 residues.

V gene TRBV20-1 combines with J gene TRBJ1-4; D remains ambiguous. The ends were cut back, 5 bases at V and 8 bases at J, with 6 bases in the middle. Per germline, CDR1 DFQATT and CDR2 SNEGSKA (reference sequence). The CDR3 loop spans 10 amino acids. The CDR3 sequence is CSAVGEKLFF. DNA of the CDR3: TGCAGTGCTGTGGGGGAAAAACTGTTTTTT.

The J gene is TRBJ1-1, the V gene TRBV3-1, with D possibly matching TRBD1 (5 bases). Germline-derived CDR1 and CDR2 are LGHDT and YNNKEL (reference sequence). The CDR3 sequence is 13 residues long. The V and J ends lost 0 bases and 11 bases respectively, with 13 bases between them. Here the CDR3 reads CASSQDWGGTAFF. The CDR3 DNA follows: TGTGCCAGCAGCCAAGACTGGGGCGGAACGGCTTTCTTT.

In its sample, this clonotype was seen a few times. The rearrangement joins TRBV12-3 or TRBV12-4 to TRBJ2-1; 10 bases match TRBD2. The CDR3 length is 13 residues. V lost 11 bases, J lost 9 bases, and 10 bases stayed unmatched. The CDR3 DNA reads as TGTGCCGTCAACAGCGGGGGGGCGGGTGAGCAGTTCTTC. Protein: CAVNSGGAGEQFF.

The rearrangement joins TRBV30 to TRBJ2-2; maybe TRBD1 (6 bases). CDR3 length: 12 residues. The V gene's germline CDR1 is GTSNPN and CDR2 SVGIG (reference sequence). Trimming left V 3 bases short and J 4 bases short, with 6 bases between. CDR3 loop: CAWSRGTGELFF. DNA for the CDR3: TGTGCCTGGAGCAGGGGCACCGGGGAGCTGTTTTTT.

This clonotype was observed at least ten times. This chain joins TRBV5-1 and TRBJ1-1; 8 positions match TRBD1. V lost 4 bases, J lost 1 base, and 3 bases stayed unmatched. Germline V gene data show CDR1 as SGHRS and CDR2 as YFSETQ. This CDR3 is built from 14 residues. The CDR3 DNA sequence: TGCGCCAGCAGCACCGGGACAGGGAACACTGAAGCTTTCTTT. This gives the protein CASSTGTGNTEAFF.

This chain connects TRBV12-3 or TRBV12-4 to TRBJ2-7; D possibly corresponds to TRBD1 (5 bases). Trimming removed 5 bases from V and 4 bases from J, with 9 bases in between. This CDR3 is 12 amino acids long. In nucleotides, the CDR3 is TGTGCCAGCAGTGCACAGGTTTACGAGCAGTACTTC. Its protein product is CASSAQVYEQYF.

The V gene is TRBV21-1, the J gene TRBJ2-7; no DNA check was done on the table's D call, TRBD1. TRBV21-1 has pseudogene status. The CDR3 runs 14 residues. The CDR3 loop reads CASSNGTGGYEQYV. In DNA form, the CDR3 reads TGTGCCAGCAGCAACGGGACAGGGGGCTACGAGCAGTACGTC.

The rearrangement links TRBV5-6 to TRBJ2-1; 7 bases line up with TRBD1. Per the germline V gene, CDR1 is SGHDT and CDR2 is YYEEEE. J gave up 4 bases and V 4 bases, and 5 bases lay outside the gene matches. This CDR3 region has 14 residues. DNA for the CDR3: TGTGCCAGCAGCCGGGACAGCCGTTACAATGAGCAGTTCTTC. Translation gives CASSRDSRYNEQFF.

The CDR3 loop reads CASSLNQPGNQPQHF. The CDR3, as DNA: TGTGCCAGCAGCCTCAACCAGCCCGGGAATCAGCCCCAGCATTTT. The V gene is TRBV11-2, the J gene TRBJ1-5; D remains ambiguous. The V gene lost 5 bases and the J gene lost 4 bases, with 15 bases spanning the gap. The CDR3 is 15 amino acids. Germline V gives CDR1 SGHAT, CDR2 FQNNGV.